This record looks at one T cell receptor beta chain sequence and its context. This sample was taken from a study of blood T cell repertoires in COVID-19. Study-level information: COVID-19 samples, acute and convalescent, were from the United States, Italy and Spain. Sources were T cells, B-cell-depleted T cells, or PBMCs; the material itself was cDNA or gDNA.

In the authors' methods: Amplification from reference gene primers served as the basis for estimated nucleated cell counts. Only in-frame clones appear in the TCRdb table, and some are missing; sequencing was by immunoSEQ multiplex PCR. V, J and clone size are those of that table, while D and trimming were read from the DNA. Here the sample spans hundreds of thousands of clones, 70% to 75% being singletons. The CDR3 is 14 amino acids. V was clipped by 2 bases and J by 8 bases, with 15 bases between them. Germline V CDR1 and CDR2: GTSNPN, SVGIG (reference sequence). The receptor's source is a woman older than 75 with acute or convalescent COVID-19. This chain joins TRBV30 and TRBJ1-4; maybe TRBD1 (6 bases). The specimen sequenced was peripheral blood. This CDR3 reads CAWSTGGGREKLFF. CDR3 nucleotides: TGTGCCTGGAGTACCGGGGGGGGCAGAGAAAAACTGTTTTTT.